A single T cell receptor (beta chain) is shown here with its context. The V gene lost 0 bases and the J gene lost 1 base, with 6 bases spanning the gap. The CDR3 consists of 14 residues. Germline assignment: CDR1 MNHEY and CDR2 SVGAGI. This sample stems from a study of multiple sclerosis patients with progressive multifocal leukoencephalopathy. TCRdb's table, derived via immunoSEQ multiplex PCR, lists solely in-frame clones and lacks some. The sample has about 33,000 clones, 87% seen once. Regarding time point: time of PML onset. PML in natalizumab-treated patients developed after between roughly 15 and 56 months of natalizumab therapy.

The chain has TRBV6-5 and TRBJ1-2; D ambiguous. The source is a human donor with progressive multifocal leukoencephalopathy. Source: PBMCs, taken from a patient treated with natalizumab. This CDR3 is CASSYSVNNYGYTF. CDR3 bases: TGTGCCAGCAGTTACTCGGTCAATAACTATGGCTACACCTTC.